This TCR beta chain was sequenced for a study of early T cells in non-severe SARS-CoV-2 infection (dated by TCRdb to about 2021). Context from the whole study: TCR sequencing used bulk RNA from unsorted whole blood, so alpha and beta chains could not be paired. Beyond this particular receptor, the publication reports: VDJdb matching was skewed toward anti-spike CD8 responses and likely underestimated virus-specific expansions by missing private and CD4 specificities.

Set within a cohort of healthcare workers in London, UK, this nested case-control study involved weekly PCR testing of nasopharyngeal swabs along with blood sampling. Healthcare workers were enrolled in the week of the UK lockdown, from 23 to 31 March 2020, and were followed every week for up to roughly 15 weeks. The CDR3 goes from the cysteine to the phenylalanine over 14 residues. The read is trimmed to its CDR3 DNA, 42 bases read in frame from base 1. Trimming leaves V shorter by 7 bases and J shorter by 4 bases, with the junction holding 6 bases beyond the gene matches. CDR1 and CDR2, looked up from the germline V gene, are SGHAT and FQNNGV. Receptor amplification or capture employed 5' RACE. The instrument was a NextSeq 500. The TCR library protocol attached unique molecular identifiers to individual cDNA molecules to correct for sequencing error and PCR bias. Both TCR alpha and beta chains were sequenced, and tight co-correlation was observed between alpha and beta sequence abundances in each sample. On the study's bioinformatics: Decombinator V4 was used to annotate TCR sequences for V gene, J gene and CDR3. Expanded TCRs were defined as changing significantly between any two time points under a Poisson model with p below 0.0001. TCR abundances were normalised to the total number of TCRs sequenced in each sample and reported as counts per million. MAIT TCRs were defined by TRAV1-2 paired with TRAJ12, TRAJ20 or TRAJ33, and iNKT TCRs by TRAV10 paired with TRAJ18. VDJdb, accessed 1 November 2021, was searched for CMV, EBV and SARS-CoV-2 annotated TCRs, with TCRs annotated for multiple antigens excluded. TCRdb trimmed the raw reads at Q25, called clones with MiXCR and kept productive beta chains. Identical CDR3 proteins give one entry, which carries the most common genes and DNA. TCRdb, not the original authors, processed these V and J calls. The sample yields 60,000 to 65,000 distinct CDR3 sequences; 8.5% to 9.5% were counted once. The top ten hold 1.2% of the sample.

Remarks on this clonotype: Its antigen target is currently unknown. No much larger clonotype is one base removed from it; base qualities were not supplied.

The material sequenced was whole blood. The TCR was taken from an adult who was a healthcare worker with PCR-confirmed SARS-CoV-2 infection or an uninfected control (not recorded which). The rearranged chain carries TRBV11-2 and TRBJ2-3; 9 bases in the middle match TRBD1. The bases are TGTGCCAGCAAGGGACAGGGTGACGCAGATACGCAGTATTTT. This translates into CASKGQGDADTQYF.